This is a list of T cell receptor beta chains from one sample in a study of shared clonotypes between healthy human individuals. Using immunoSEQ multiplex PCR, the repertoire was profiled, and TCRdb retains in-frame clones only, with some absent. The data show over 2 million clones, 85% to 95% seen once. The sequenced sample consisted of naive CD4+ T cells sorted from blood. The receptors come from a man aged 18 to 29 in good health. The CDR3 runs from the conserved cysteine through the conserved F or W. The D gene is left open where the match is weak. The size of a clone is reported for some rows only, either as once, few or many, or as a class for expanded clones.

d_gene	v_gene	abundance	j_gene	CDR3aa	CDR3nt
TRBD2	TRBV2	-	TRBJ2-2	CASKTSGSHTGELFF	TGTGCCAGCAAGACTAGCGGGAGCCACACCGGGGAGCTGTTTTTT
TRBD2	TRBV7-2	-	TRBJ2-1	CASSSPLGSGSLGEQFF	TGTGCCAGCAGCTCCCCGTTGGGTAGCGGGAGTTTAGGTGAGCAGTTCTTC
-	TRBV7-9	once	TRBJ2-7	CASSLDIVYEQYF	TGTGCCAGCAGCTTAGATATTGTCTACGAGCAGTACTTC
-	TRBV7-2	-	TRBJ1-6	CASSWGTYNSPLHF	TGTGCCAGCAGCTGGGGAACTTATAATTCACCCCTCCACTTT
-	TRBV30	-	TRBJ2-1	CASRLVEQFF	TGTGCCTCCAGACTAGTTGAGCAGTTCTTC
-	TRBV7-9	-	TRBJ1-3	CASSYYTGTPSGNTIYF	TGTGCCAGCAGTTATTATACCGGGACGCCGTCTGGAAACACCATATATTTT
-	TRBV7-6	few	TRBJ1-6	CASSAIGGDDSPLHF	TGTGCCAGCAGCGCCATTGGAGGCGATGACTCACCCCTCCACTTT
TRBD1	TRBV18	-	TRBJ2-7	CASSPTGGPYEQYF	TGTGCCAGCTCACCGACAGGGGGGCCCTACGAGCAGTACTTC
TRBD2	TRBV4-3	-	TRBJ2-1	CASSPERERVNEQFF	TGCGCCAGCAGCCCCGAGCGGGAGAGAGTCAATGAGCAGTTCTTC
-	TRBV6-6	-	TRBJ1-5	CASSYSEGPQHF	TGTGCCAGCAGTTACTCCGAAGGGCCCCAGCATTTT
TRBD2	TRBV27	-	TRBJ2-7	CASSRSGGGPYEQYF	TGTGCCAGCAGTCGTAGCGGGGGGGGCCCCTACGAGCAGTACTTC
TRBD2	TRBV2	-	TRBJ2-7	CASSGASGAYEQYF	TGTGCCAGCAGTGGGGCTAGCGGAGCCTACGAGCAGTACTTC
-	TRBV11-3	-	TRBJ2-1	CASSLAAEPYNEQFF	TGTGCCAGCAGCTTAGCCGCGGAGCCCTACAATGAGCAGTTCTTC
TRBD2	TRBV2	once	TRBJ2-7	CASSEEAGGRYEQYF	TGTGCCAGCAGTGAAGAGGCGGGGGGGCGGTACGAGCAGTACTTC
-	TRBV9	-	TRBJ1-6	CASSVVLNSPLHF	TGTGCCAGCAGCGTAGTTCTAAATTCACCCCTCCACTTT
-	TRBV10-3	-	TRBJ1-5	CAISGPGSNQPQHF	TGTGCCATCAGTGGTCCAGGGAGCAATCAGCCCCAGCATTTT
TRBD1	TRBV28	many	TRBJ1-3	CASSWTYRGPSGNTIYF	TGTGCCAGCAGTTGGACTTACAGGGGGCCGAGCGGAAACACCATATATTTT
-	TRBV5-1	-	TRBJ2-5	CASSLVGSPPETQYF	TGCGCCAGCAGCTTGGTCGGGTCCCCTCCGGAGACCCAGTACTTC
TRBD1	TRBV5-1	-	TRBJ1-5	CASSLDRGGTITDQPQHF	TGCGCCAGCAGCTTGGACAGGGGAGGGACGATAACGGATCAGCCCCAGCATTTT
TRBD1	TRBV30	-	TRBJ1-5	CAWSVTGGERWQPQPQHF	TGTGCCTGGAGTGTGACAGGGGGAGAAAGGTGGCAGCCTCAGCCCCAGCATTTT
-	TRBV11-2	-	TRBJ2-5	CASSIAYFGSQETQYF	TGTGCCAGCAGCATTGCGTATTTCGGGTCCCAAGAGACCCAGTACTTC
TRBD1	TRBV19	once	TRBJ1-5	CASSGPGTGFSNQPQHF	TGTGCCAGTAGCGGACCCGGGACAGGCTTTAGCAATCAGCCCCAGCATTTT
-	TRBV5-1	-	TRBJ2-7	CASSFGGNNYEQYF	TGCGCCAGCAGCTTTGGGGGTAATAACTACGAGCAGTACTTC
-	TRBV19	-	TRBJ2-6	CASSILDSRANVLTF	TGTGCCAGTAGTATTCTGGACAGTCGAGCCAACGTCCTGACTTTC
TRBD1	TRBV30	-	TRBJ2-5	CAFSQGAQETQYF	TGTGCCTTCTCTCAGGGGGCACAAGAGACCCAGTACTTC
TRBD1	TRBV5-4	-	TRBJ2-7	CASSLGGQGHYEQYF	TGTGCCAGCAGCTTGGGTGGACAGGGCCACTACGAGCAGTACTTC
-	TRBV6-1	-	TRBJ1-6	CASRGGTTANSPLHF	TGTGCCAGCAGGGGGGGGACTACCGCTAATTCACCCCTCCACTTT
-	TRBV30	-	TRBJ2-1	CAWSPGARNEQFF	TGTGCCTGGAGCCCAGGGGCAAGGAATGAGCAGTTCTTC
TRBD1	TRBV6-5	-	TRBJ2-7	CASSYAGQASYEQYF	TGTGCCAGCAGTTACGCGGGACAGGCTTCCTACGAGCAGTACTTC
-	TRBV28	-	TRBJ2-4	CASRQGLAKNIQYF	TGTGCCAGCCGACAGGGACTAGCCAAAAACATTCAGTACTTC
-	TRBV5-1	-	TRBJ1-3	CASSLPGVGNTIYF	TGCGCCAGCAGCCTCCCGGGGGTTGGAAACACCATATATTTT
-	TRBV10-1	-	TRBJ1-1	CASMAGLNTEAFF	TGCGCCAGCATGGCGGGGCTCAACACTGAAGCTTTCTTT
TRBD1	TRBV10-3	-	TRBJ1-6	CAISEPGDRVGSPLHF	TGTGCCATCAGTGAGCCGGGGGACAGGGTGGGTTCACCCCTCCACTTT
-	TRBV6-1	-	TRBJ2-1	CASSENGNEQFF	TGTGCCAGCAGTGAGAACGGGAATGAGCAGTTCTTC
-	TRBV4-1	-	TRBJ1-5	CASSQAGVGGNQPQHF	TGCGCCAGCAGCCAAGCAGGGGTCGGGGGCAATCAGCCCCAGCATTTT
TRBD1	TRBV5-1	-	TRBJ2-2	CASSNGQAAGELFF	TGCGCCAGCAGCAACGGACAGGCGGCCGGGGAGCTGTTTTTT
-	TRBV6-1	-	TRBJ1-6	CASIGGANSPLHF	TGTGCCAGTATAGGCGGCGCTAATTCACCCCTCCACTTT
TRBD2	TRBV10-3	-	TRBJ2-2	CAIATSSGRTGELFF	TGTGCCATCGCCACAAGTAGCGGGAGAACCGGGGAGCTGTTTTTT
TRBD1	TRBV5-6	-	TRBJ1-2	CASSQDRVGGYTF	TGTGCCAGCAGCCAAGACAGGGTTGGAGGCTACACCTTC
-	TRBV5-4	-	TRBJ2-2	CASRFNGRDGNTGELFF	TGTGCCAGCAGATTTAACGGTCGGGACGGGAACACCGGGGAGCTGTTTTTT
TRBD1	TRBV5-1	-	TRBJ1-4	CASSLMGQTNEKLFF	TGCGCCAGCAGCTTGATGGGACAGACTAATGAAAAACTGTTTTTT
-	TRBV5-4	-	TRBJ2-7	CASSLVFQSGSYEQYF	TGTGCCAGCAGCTTGGTATTCCAATCTGGCTCCTACGAGCAGTACTTC
-	TRBV10-2	once	TRBJ1-1	CATKGFLNTEAFF	TGCGCCACCAAAGGGTTTTTGAACACTGAAGCTTTCTTT